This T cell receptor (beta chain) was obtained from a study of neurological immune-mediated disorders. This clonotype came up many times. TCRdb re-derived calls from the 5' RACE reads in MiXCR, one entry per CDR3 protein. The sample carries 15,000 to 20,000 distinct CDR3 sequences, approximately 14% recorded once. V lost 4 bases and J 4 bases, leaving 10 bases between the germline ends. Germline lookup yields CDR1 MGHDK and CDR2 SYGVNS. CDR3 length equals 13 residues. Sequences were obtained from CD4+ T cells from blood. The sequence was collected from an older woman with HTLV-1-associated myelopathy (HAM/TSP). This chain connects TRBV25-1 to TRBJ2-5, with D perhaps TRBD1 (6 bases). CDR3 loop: CASSVQGLETQYF. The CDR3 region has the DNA TGTGCCAGCAGTGTTCAGGGGTTAGAGACCCAGTACTTC.